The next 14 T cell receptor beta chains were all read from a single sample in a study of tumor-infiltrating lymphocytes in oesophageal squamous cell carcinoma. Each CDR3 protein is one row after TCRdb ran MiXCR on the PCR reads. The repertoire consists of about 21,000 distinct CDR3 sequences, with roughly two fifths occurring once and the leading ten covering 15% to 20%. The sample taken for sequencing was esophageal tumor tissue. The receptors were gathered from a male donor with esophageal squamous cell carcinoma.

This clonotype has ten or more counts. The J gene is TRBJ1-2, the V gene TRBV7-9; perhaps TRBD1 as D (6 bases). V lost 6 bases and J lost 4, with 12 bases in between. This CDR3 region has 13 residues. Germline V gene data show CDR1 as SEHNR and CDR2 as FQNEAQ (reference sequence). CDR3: CASRLPGVYGYTF. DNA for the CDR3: TGTGCCAGCAGGTTACCAGGGGTCTATGGCTACACCTTC.

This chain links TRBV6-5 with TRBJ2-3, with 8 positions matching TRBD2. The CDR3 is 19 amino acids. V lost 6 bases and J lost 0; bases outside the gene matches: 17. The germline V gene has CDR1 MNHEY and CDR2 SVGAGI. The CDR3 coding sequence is TGTGCCAGCAGACCCCAGCAACTAGCGGCGGGCCTTAGCACAGATACGCAGTATTTT. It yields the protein CASRPQQLAAGLSTDTQYF.

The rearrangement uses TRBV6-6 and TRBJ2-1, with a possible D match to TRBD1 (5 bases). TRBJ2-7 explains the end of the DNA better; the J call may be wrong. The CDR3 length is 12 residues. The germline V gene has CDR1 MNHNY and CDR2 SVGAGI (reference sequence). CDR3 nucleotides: TGTGCCAGCAAACAGGATACCTACGAGCAGTACTTC. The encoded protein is CASKQDTYEQYF.

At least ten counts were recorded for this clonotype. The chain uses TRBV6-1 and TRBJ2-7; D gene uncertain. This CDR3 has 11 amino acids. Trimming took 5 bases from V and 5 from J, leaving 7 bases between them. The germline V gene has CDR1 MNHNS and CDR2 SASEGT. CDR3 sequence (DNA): TGTGCCAGCAGTACAGTTCACGAGCAGTACTTC. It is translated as CASSTVHEQYF.

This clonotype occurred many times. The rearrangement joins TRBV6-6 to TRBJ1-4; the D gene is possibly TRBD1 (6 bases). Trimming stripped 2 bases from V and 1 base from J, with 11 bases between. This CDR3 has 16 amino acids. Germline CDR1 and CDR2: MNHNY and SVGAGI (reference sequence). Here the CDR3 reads CASSYRMTGTNEKLFF. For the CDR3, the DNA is TGTGCCAGCAGTTACCGGATGACAGGAACTAATGAAAAACTGTTTTTT.

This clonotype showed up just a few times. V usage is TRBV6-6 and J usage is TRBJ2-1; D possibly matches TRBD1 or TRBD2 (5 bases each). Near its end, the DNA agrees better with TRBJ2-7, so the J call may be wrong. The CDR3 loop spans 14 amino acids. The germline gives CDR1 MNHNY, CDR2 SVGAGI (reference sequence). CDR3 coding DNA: TGTGCCAGCAGTTACTCGAGGGGTACCTACGAGCAGTACTTC. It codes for CASSYSRGTYEQYF.

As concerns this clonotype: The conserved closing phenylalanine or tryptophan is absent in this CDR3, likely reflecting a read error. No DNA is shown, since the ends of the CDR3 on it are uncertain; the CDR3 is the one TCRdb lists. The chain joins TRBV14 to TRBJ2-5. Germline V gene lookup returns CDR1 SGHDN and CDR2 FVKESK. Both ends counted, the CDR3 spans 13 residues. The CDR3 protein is CASSLGYEQYFGN.

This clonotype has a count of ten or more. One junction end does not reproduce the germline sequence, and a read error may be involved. Here the CDR3 DNA reads TGTGCCAGCAGTTTAGCAGGGAATAATTCACCCCTCCACTTC. It yields the protein CASSLAGNNSPLHF. This chain joins TRBV28 and TRBJ2-1; D may be TRBD1 (5 bases). Germline V CDR1 and CDR2: MDHEN, SYDVKM. CDR3 length equals 14 residues.

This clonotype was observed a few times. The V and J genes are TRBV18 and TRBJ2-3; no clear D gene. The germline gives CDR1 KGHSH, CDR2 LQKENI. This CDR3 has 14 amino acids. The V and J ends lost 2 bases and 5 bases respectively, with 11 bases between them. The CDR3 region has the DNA TGTGCCAGCTCACCATTGGCGGTCGTAGATACGCAGTATTTT. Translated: CASSPLAVVDTQYF.

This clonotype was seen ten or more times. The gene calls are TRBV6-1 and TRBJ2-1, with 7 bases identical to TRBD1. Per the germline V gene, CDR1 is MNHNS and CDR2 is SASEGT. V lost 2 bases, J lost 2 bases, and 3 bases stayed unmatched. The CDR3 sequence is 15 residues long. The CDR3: CASSEMGTAYNEQFF. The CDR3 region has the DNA TGTGCCAGCAGTGAAATGGGGACAGCCTACAATGAGCAGTTCTTC.

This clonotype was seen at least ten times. In DNA form, the CDR3 reads TGCGCCAGCAGCCAAGTGTCCGGGCCCCAAGAGACCCAGTACTTC. Encoded protein: CASSQVSGPQETQYF. The chain links TRBV4-1 to TRBJ2-5; D unclear. V gave up 1 base and J gave up 1 base, with 10 bases separating them. This CDR3 comprises 15 residues. The germline V gene has CDR1 MGHRA and CDR2 YSYEKL.

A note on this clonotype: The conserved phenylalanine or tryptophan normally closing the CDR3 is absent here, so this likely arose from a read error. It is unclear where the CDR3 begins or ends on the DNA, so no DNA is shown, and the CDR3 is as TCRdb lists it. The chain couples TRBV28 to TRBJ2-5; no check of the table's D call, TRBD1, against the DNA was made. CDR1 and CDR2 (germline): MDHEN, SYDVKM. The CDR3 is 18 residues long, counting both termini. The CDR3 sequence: CASTSRTGLHNSPLYFGN.

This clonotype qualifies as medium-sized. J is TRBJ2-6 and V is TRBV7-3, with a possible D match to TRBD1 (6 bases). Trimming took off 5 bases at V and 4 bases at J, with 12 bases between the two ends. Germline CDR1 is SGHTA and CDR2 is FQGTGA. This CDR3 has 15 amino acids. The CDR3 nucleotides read TGTGCCAGCAGCGTCACAGGGAGCGGGGCCAACGTCCTGACTTTC. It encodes CASSVTGSGANVLTF.

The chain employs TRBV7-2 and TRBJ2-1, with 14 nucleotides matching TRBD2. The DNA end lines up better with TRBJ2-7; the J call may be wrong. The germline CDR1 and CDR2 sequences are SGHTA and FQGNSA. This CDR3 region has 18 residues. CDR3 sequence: CASSLAGTSGSVMYEQYF. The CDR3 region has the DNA TGTGCCAGCAGCTTAGCTGGGACTAGCGGGAGCGTAATGTACGAGCAGTACTTC.